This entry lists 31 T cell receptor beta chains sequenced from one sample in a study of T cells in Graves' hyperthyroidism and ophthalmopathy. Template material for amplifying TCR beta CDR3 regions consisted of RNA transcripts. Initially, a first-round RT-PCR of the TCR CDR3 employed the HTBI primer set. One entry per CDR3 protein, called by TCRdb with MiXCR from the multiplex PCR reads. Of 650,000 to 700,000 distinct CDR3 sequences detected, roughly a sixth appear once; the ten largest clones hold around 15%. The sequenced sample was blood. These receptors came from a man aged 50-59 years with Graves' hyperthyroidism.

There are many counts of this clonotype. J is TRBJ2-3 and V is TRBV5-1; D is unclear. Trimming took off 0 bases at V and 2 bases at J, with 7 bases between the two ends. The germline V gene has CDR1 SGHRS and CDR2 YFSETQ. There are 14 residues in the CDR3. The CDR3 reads CASSLGPYTDTQYF. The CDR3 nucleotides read TGCGCCAGCAGCTTGGGACCCTACACAGATACGCAGTATTTT.

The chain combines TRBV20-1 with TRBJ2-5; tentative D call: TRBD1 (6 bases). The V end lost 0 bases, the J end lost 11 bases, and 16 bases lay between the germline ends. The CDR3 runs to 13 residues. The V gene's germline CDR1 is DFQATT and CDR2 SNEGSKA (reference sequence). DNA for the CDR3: TGCAGTGCTAGAGACGGAGGACAGACCCCTCAGTACTTC. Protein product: CSARDGGQTPQYF.

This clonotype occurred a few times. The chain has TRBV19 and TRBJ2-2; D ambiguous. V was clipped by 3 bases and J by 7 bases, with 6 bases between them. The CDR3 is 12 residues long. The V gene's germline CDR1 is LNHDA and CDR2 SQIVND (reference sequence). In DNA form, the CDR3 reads TGTGCCAGTAGTATTGGAAACGGGGAGCTGTTTTTT. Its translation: CASSIGNGELFF.

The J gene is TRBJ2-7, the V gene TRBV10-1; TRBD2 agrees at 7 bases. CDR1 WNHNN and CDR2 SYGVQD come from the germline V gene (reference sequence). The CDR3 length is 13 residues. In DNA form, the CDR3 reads TGCGCTACTACTCCAAGCGGGATCAGCGAGCAGTACTTC. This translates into CATTPSGISEQYF.

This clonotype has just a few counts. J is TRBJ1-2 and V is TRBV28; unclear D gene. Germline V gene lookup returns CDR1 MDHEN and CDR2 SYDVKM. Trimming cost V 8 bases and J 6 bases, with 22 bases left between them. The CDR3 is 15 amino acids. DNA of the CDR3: TGTGCCAGCCATAACACCCTCGCGGATGTAAATGGCTACACCTTC. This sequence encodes CASHNTLADVNGYTF.

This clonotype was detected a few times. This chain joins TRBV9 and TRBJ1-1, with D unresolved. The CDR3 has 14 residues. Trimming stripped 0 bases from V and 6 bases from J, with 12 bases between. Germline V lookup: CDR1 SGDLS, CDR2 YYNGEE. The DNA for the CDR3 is TGTGCCAGCAGCGTAGATGGGTTTACCGCTGAAGCTTTCTTT. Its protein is CASSVDGFTAEAFF.

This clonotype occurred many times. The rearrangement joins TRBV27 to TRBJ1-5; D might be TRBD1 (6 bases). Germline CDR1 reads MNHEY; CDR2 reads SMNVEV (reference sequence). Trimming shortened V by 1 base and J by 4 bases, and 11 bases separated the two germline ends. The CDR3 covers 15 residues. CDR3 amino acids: CASSLFLGANQPQHF. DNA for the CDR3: TGTGCCAGCAGTTTATTTCTGGGGGCAAATCAGCCCCAGCATTTT.

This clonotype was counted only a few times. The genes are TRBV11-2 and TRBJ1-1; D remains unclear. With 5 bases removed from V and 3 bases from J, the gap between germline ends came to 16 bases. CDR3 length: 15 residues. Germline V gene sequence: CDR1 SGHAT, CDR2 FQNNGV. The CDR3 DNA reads TGTGCCAGCAGCGATAACGTCTTTTTGGACACTGAAGCTTTCTTT. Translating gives CASSDNVFLDTEAFF. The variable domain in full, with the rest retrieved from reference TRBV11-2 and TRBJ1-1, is EAGVAQSPRYKIIEKRQSVAFWCNPISGHATLYWYQQILGQGPKLLIQFQNNGVVDDSQLPKDRFSAERLKGVDSTLKIQPAKLEDSAVYLCASSDNVFLDTEAFFGQGTRLTVV.

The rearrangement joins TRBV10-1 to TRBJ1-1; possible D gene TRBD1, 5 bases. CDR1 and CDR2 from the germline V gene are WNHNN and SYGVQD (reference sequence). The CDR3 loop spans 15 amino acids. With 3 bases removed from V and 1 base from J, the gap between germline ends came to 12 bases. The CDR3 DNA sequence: TGCGCCAGCAGTGACTGGCAGGGACCGAACACTGAAGCTTTCTTT. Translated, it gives CASSDWQGPNTEAFF.

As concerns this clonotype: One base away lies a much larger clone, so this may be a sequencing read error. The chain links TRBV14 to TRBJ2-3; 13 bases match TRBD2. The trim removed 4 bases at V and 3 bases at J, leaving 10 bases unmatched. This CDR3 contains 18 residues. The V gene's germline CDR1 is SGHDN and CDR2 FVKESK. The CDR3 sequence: CASSPPPGLAGATDTQYF. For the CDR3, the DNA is TGTGCCAGCAGCCCCCCTCCTGGACTAGCGGGAGCAACAGATACGCAGTATTTT.

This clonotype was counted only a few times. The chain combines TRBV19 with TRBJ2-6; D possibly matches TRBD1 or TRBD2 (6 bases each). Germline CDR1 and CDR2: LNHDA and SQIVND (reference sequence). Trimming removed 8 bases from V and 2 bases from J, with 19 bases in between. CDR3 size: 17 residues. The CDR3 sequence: CASGGTPLVPGANVLTF. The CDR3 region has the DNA TGTGCCAGTGGCGGGACACCGCTTGTGCCTGGGGCCAACGTCCTGACTTTC.

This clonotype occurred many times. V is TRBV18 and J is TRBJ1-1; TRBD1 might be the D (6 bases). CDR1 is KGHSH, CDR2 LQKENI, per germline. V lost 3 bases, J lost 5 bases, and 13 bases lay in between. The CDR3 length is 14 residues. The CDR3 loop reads CASSPRQEGTEAFF. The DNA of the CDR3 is TGTGCCAGCTCACCTAGACAGGAGGGGACTGAAGCTTTCTTT.

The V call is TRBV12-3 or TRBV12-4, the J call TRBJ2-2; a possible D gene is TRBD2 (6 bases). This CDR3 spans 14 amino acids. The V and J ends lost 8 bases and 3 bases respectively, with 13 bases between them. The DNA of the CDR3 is TGTGCCAGCCGTAGGGTAGCGGACACCGGGGAGCTGTTTTTT. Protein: CASRRVADTGELFF.

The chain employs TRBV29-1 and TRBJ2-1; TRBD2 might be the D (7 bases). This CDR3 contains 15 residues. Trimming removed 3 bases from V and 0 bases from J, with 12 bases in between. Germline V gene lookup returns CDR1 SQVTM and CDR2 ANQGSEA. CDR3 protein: CSVDGGASSYNEQFF. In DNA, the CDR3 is TGCAGCGTTGATGGGGGGGCTAGCTCCTACAATGAGCAGTTCTTC.

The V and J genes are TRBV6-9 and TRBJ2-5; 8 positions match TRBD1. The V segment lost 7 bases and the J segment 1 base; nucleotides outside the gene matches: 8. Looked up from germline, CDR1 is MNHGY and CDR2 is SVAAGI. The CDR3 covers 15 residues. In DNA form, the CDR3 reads TGTGCCAGCACCAGGGGGCGCATTACCCAAGAGACCCAGTACTTC. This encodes CASTRGRITQETQYF.

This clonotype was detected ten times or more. CDR3 in amino acids: CASSAGDRGPNQPQHF. CDR3 bases: TGTGCCAGCAGTGCTGGGGACAGGGGCCCCAATCAGCCCCAGCATTTT. This chain connects TRBV28 to TRBJ1-5; TRBD1 matches 10 bases. The length of the CDR3 is 16 residues. Per the germline V gene, CDR1 is MDHEN and CDR2 is SYDVKM. V shed 5 bases, J shed 3 bases, and the junction held 7 bases outside the gene matches.

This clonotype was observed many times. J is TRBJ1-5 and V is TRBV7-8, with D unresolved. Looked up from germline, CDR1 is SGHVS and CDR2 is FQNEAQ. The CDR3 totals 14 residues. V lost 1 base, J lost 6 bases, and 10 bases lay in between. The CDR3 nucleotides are TGTGCCAGCAGCTTAGGGGCGGGAGGTCAGCCCCAGCATTTT. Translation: CASSLGAGGQPQHF.

The CDR3 DNA follows: TGCAGTGCGCTCCCTTCCCAGCGTCAGTACTTC. Translating it yields CSALPSQRQYF. V and J are TRBV20-1 and TRBJ2-4; D gene uncertain. The germline CDR1 and CDR2 sequences are DFQATT and SNEGSKA (reference sequence). Trimming cost V 6 bases and J 12 bases, with 15 bases left between them. CDR3 size: 11 residues.

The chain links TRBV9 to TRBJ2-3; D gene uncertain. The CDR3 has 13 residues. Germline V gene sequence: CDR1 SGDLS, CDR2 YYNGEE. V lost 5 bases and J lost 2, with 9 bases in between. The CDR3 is CASRDRFTDTQYF. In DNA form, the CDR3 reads TGTGCCAGCAGGGACCGCTTCACAGATACGCAGTATTTT.

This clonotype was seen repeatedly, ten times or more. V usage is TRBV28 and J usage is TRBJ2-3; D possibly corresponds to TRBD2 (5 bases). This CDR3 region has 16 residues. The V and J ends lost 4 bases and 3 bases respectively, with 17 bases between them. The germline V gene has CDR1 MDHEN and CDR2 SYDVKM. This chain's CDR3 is CASSSSSSQETDTQYF. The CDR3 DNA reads TGTGCCAGCAGTTCTAGCTCCAGCCAGGAAACAGATACGCAGTATTTT.

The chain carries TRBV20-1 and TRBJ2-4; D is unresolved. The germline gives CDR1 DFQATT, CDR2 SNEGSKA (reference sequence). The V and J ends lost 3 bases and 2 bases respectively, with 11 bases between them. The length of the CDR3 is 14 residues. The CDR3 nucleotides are TGCAGTGCTAGTGATAGTGGAACCAAAAACATTCAGTACTTC. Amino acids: CSASDSGTKNIQYF.

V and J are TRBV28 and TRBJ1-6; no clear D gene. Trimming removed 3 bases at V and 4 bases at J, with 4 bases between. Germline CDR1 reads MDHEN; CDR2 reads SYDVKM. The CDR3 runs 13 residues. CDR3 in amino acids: CASSFLYNSPLHF. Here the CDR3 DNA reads TGTGCCAGCAGTTTTCTGTATAATTCACCCCTCCACTTT.

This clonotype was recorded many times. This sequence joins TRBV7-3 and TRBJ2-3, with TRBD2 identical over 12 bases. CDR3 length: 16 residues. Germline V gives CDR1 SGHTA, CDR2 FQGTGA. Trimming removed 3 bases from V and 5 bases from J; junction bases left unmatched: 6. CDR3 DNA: TGTGCCAGCAGCTTCTTACTAGCGGGAGGTGGAGATACGCAGTATTTT. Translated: CASSFLLAGGGDTQYF.

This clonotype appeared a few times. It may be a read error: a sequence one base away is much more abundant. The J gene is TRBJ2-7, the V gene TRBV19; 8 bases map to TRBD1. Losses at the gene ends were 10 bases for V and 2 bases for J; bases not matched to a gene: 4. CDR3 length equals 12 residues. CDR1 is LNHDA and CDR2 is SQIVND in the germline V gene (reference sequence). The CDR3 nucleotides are TGTGCCACCGCACAGGGGGCCTACGAGCAGTACTTC. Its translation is CATAQGAYEQYF.

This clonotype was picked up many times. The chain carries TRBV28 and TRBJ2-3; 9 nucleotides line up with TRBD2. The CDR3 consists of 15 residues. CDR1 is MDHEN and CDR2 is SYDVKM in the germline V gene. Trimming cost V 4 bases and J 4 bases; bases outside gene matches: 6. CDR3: CASSSSSGTPDTQYF. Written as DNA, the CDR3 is TGTGCCAGCAGTTCCTCTAGCGGGACCCCAGATACGCAGTATTTT.

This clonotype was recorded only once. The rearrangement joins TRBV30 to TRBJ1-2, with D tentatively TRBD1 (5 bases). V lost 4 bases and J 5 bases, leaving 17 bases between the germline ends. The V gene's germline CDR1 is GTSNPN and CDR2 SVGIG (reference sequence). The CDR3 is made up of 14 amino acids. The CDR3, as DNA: TGTGCCTGGAACGCTCTAGGGGCGGGGTATGGCTACACCTTC. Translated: CAWNALGAGYGYTF. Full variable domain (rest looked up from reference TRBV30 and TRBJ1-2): SQTIHQWPATLVQPVGSPLSLECTVEGTSNPNLYWYRQAAGRGLQLLFYSVGIGQISSEVPQNLSASRPQDRQFILSSKKLLLSDSGFYLCAWNALGAGYGYTFGSGTRLTVV.

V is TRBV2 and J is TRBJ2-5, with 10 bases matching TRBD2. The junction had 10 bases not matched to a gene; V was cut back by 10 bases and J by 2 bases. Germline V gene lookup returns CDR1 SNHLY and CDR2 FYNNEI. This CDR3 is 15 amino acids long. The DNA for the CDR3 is TGTGCCACCTCACCCGGGACTAGCGCTCAAGAGACCCAGTACTTC. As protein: CATSPGTSAQETQYF.

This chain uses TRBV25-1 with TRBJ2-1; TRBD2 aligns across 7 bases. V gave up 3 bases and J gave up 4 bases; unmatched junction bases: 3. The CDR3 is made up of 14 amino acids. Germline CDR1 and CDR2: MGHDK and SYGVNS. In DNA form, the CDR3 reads TGTGCCAGCAGTGATAGCGGGCAATACAATGAGCAGTTCTTC. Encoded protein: CASSDSGQYNEQFF.

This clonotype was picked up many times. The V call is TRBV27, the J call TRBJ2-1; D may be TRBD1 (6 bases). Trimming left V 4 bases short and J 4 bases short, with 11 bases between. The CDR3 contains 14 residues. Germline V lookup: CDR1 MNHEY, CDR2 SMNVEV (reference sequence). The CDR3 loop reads CASSSPTGYNEQFF. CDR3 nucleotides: TGTGCCAGCAGTTCGCCGACAGGATACAATGAGCAGTTCTTC.

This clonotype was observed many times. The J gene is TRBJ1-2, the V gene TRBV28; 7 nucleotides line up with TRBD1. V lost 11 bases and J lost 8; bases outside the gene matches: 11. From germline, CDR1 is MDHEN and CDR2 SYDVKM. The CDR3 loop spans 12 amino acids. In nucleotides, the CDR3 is TGTGCCTCCCGACAGGGAAATGGGGGCTACACCTTC. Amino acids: CASRQGNGGYTF.

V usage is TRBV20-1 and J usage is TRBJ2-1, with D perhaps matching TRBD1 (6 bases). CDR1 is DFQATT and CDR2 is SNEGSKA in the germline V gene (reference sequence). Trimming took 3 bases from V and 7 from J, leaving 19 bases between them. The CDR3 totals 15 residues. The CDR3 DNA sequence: TGCAGTGCTAGGACCGGGACAACGGGTAGGAATGAGCAGTTCTTC. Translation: CSARTGTTGRNEQFF.